These 17 T cell receptor beta chains share one sample of origin, sequenced in a study of blood T cell repertoires in COVID-19. Generated by immunoSEQ multiplex PCR, the TCRdb table keeps only in-frame clones and is missing some. Here the sample spans fewer than 250,000 clones, approximately 91% being singletons. Sequencing was done on a sample of peripheral blood. The receptors shown here come from a man younger than 40 with acute or convalescent COVID-19.

The CDR3 DNA sequence: TGTGCCAGCAGTTCCCCGGGACAGGGTAATTTGGCTTTCTTT. It yields the protein CASSSPGQGNLAFF. The chain recombines TRBV28 with TRBJ1-1; 9 bases line up with TRBD1. The CDR3 has 14 residues. Germline V lookup: CDR1 MDHEN, CDR2 SYDVKM. Trimming cost V 4 bases and J 11 bases; bases outside gene matches: 11.

For the CDR3, the DNA is TGTGCCAGCAGACCTAATGGGCCAAGTAATCAGCCCCAGCATTTT. Protein product: CASRPNGPSNQPQHF. The chain is built from TRBV6-5 and TRBJ1-5; no clear D. This CDR3 spans 15 amino acids. Germline loops: CDR1 MNHEY, CDR2 SVGAGI. V was clipped by 6 bases and J by 4 bases, with 16 bases between them.

The chain is built from TRBV6-5 and TRBJ2-3, with 11 bases fitting TRBD2. J gave up 4 bases and V 6 bases, and 3 bases lay outside the gene matches. CDR3 size: 14 residues. The germline gives CDR1 MNHEY, CDR2 SVGAGI. The DNA for the CDR3 is TGTGCCAGCAGGAGACTAGCGGGGTCAGATACGCAGTATTTT. Its translation is CASRRLAGSDTQYF.

The rearrangement joins TRBV7-2 to TRBJ2-7; 7 nucleotides align to TRBD2. With V trimmed by 4 bases and J by 0 bases, 9 bases remained unmatched. Germline assignment: CDR1 SGHTA and CDR2 FQGNSA. There are 16 residues in the CDR3. CDR3 sequence: CASSWGGSGLSYEQYF. CDR3 in DNA: TGTGCCAGCAGCTGGGGGGGTTCGGGACTCTCCTACGAGCAGTACTTC.

V gene TRBV29-1 combines with J gene TRBJ1-2, with unresolved D. The V end was cut by 7 bases, the J end by 8 bases, with 17 bases between. Germline V gene data show CDR1 as SQVTM and CDR2 as ANQGSEA. CDR3 size: 12 residues. CDR3 in amino acids: CSARTWGTGYTF. The CDR3 bases are TGCAGCGCCCGGACTTGGGGAACGGGCTACACCTTC.

V usage is TRBV28 and J usage is TRBJ2-7; TRBD1 agrees at 8 bases. This CDR3 is built from 14 residues. V trimming: 6 bases; J trimming: 0 bases; junction bases outside the gene matches: 4. From germline, CDR1 is MDHEN and CDR2 SYDVKM. CDR3: CASRRTGISYEQYF. DNA for the CDR3: TGTGCCAGCAGAAGGACAGGGATCTCCTACGAGCAGTACTTC.

The rearrangement uses TRBV11-3 and TRBJ2-7, with 11 bases aligning to TRBD2. The CDR3 is 13 residues long. Trimming cost V 1 base and J 12 bases; bases outside gene matches: 5. Germline V gene data show CDR1 as SGHNT and CDR2 as YENEEA. CDR3 residues: CASSLGGTSGLYF. The CDR3 DNA sequence: TGTGCCAGCAGCTTAGGGGGGACTAGCGGACTGTACTTC. The variable domain in full, completed from reference TRBV11-3 and TRBJ2-7, reads EAGVVQSPRYKIIEKKQPVAFWCNPISGHNTLYWYLQNLGQGPELLIRYENEEAVDDSQLPKDRFSAERLKGVDSTLKIQPAELGDSAVYLCASSLGGTSGLYFGPGTRLTVT.

The V gene is TRBV28, the J gene TRBJ1-5; weak D call: TRBD1 (6 bases). V shed 7 bases and J shed 11 bases, with 18 bases lying between them. The CDR3 is 13 amino acids. Germline lookup yields CDR1 MDHEN and CDR2 SYDVKM. For the CDR3, the DNA is TGTGCCAGCATCCCCGGCCGGGACACGGCCCAGCATTTT. This encodes CASIPGRDTAQHF.

The genes are TRBV21-1 and TRBJ1-5; the listed D gene, TRBD1, was not tested against the DNA. TRBV21-1 counts as a pseudogene. The CDR3 has 12 residues. CDR3 sequence: CAKTGYSRPQHF. CDR3 in DNA: TGTGCCAAGACAGGGTATAGCCGGCCCCAGCATTTT.

The CDR3 is CASSGGDRVSPLHF. The CDR3 DNA reads as TGTGCCAGCAGCGGCGGGGACAGAGTATCACCCCTCCACTTT. The J gene is TRBJ1-6, the V gene TRBV7-3; 7 bases agree with TRBD1. The CDR3 sequence is 14 residues long. CDR1 SGHTA and CDR2 FQGTGA come from the germline V gene. The V and J ends lost 5 bases and 10 bases, in that order; junction bases with no gene match: 8.

The rearrangement links TRBV9 to TRBJ1-5; D gene unclear. The germline V gene encodes CDR1 SGDLS and CDR2 YYNGEE. The V end lost 0 bases, the J end lost 7 bases, and 14 bases lay between the germline ends. The length of the CDR3 is 15 residues. This chain's CDR3 is CASSVVREGSQPQHF. In DNA form, the CDR3 reads TGTGCCAGCAGCGTAGTAAGGGAGGGATCACAGCCCCAGCATTTT.

This clone was seen only a few times. The CDR3 nucleotides read TGTGCCAGCAGTTTAGGCGGTAGCGGGAGTAATGAGCAGTTCTTC. It encodes CASSLGGSGSNEQFF. This chain uses TRBV28 with TRBJ2-1, with 9 bases fitting TRBD2. The length of the CDR3 is 15 residues. V shed 2 bases, J shed 7 bases, and the junction held 6 bases outside the gene matches. Germline lookup yields CDR1 MDHEN and CDR2 SYDVKM.

This chain joins TRBV2 and TRBJ1-5; 7 nucleotides align to TRBD1. CDR1 is SNHLY and CDR2 is FYNNEI in the germline V gene. The CDR3 covers 17 residues. With V trimmed by 8 bases and J by 0 bases, 13 bases remained unmatched. CDR3 in amino acids: CASRPWTGQYSNQPQHF. CDR3 nucleotide sequence: TGTGCCAGCCGGCCCTGGACAGGCCAATATAGCAATCAGCCCCAGCATTTT.

This chain uses TRBV5-1 with TRBJ2-6, with a tentative D call TRBD1 (6 bases). V lost 5 bases, J lost 0 bases, and 9 bases lay in between. In germline, CDR1 is SGHRS, CDR2 YFSETQ. CDR3 length equals 15 residues. CDR3 bases: TGCGCCAGCAGACAGGGTGTCTCTGGGGCCAACGTCCTGACTTTC. Encoded protein: CASRQGVSGANVLTF.

CDR3 sequence: CARNDTGCCEKLFF. DNA of the CDR3: TGTGCCAGAAACGACACAGGGTGCTGCGAAAAACTGTTTTTT. The V and J genes are TRBV27 and TRBJ1-4; possibly TRBD1 for D (6 bases). Germline V CDR1 and CDR2: MNHEY, SMNVEV (reference sequence). The CDR3 consists of 14 residues. Trimming shortened V by 9 bases and J by 8 bases, and 19 bases separated the two germline ends.

This clone was detected only once. The V call is TRBV28, the J call TRBJ1-2; TRBD1 aligns across 7 bases. CDR1 is MDHEN and CDR2 is SYDVKM in the germline V gene. Losses at the gene ends were 5 bases for V and 0 bases for J; bases not matched to a gene: 9. There are 16 residues in the CDR3. CDR3 residues: CASSVTGRGANYGYTF. The CDR3 DNA is TGTGCCAGCAGTGTGACAGGGAGAGGGGCTAACTATGGCTACACCTTC.

The V and J genes are TRBV9 and TRBJ1-2, with a tentative D call TRBD1 (6 bases). Germline CDR1 and CDR2: SGDLS and YYNGEE. The CDR3 is 15 residues long. The germline V and J ends were trimmed by 0 bases and 7 bases, with 16 bases remaining between them. Written as DNA, the CDR3 is TGTGCCAGCAGCGTAGCTTTAGGACAGAGTGTTGGCTACACCTTC. Its translation is CASSVALGQSVGYTF.